This T cell receptor beta chain was retrieved from a study of CD8 T cells in ankylosing spondylitis. Findings of the study overall: A TCR beta motif of about eight highly homologous variants seemed to mark ankylosing spondylitis blood.

TCRdb re-called the 5' RACE reads with MiXCR, one entry per CDR3 protein. The repertoire includes approximately 540,000 distinct CDR3 sequences, approximately 12% of them detected once, and almost 7% sits in the top ten. This clonotype was counted many times. Antigen unknown. The CDR3 totals 12 residues. The V end lost 4 bases, the J end lost 8 bases, and 8 bases lay between the germline ends. The genes are TRBV12-3 or TRBV12-4 and TRBJ1-4; D ambiguous. The sample comprised blood, either unsorted or a sorted T cell fraction (not recorded which). This receptor was taken from a male donor with ankylosing spondylitis. The CDR3 DNA is TGTGCCAGCAGTTACACGGGGGAAAAACTGTTTTTT. Residues: CASSYTGEKLFF.